The entry that follows covers one TCR beta chain sequence. Antigen: not known. This sample is part of a study of cytomegalovirus exposure and HLA in healthy donors. Overall study findings and caveats: In a later analysis, most CMV-associated TCR beta chains appeared HLA-restricted. One later analysis reportedly identified an Asian-associated ancestry cluster that showed fewer N-insertions than the roughly 720-donor mean.

Vbeta (60) and Jbeta (13) primers were used in the PCR. Using immunoSEQ multiplex PCR, the repertoire was profiled, and TCRdb retains in-frame clones only, with some absent. The sample lists 150,000 to 200,000 clones; roughly 84% were seen once. The donors comprised healthy bone marrow donors. The sequenced sample consisted of PBMCs. The sequence was collected from a boy younger than 18 in good health and CMV-seronegative.

The CDR3 DNA reads TGTGCCAGCACTACTAGCGGACTTAGCACAGATACGCAGTATTTT. Translating it yields CASTTSGLSTDTQYF. This chain connects TRBV9 to TRBJ2-3; TRBD2 agrees at 8 bases. The CDR3 runs 15 residues. Germline CDR1 is SGDLS and CDR2 is YYNGEE. V dropped 6 bases and J dropped 0; count of bases not matched to a gene: 6.